The present TCR beta chain was sequenced within a study of graft-versus-host responses after intestinal transplantation. General study findings and limits: Peak circulating GvH clone levels were associated with early post-transplant HvG declines. Marrow from the recipient contained GvH clones, some of which had appeared first in ileum or blood.

A word on this clone: The antigen remains unidentified.

The CDR3 is made up of 14 amino acids. Between the trimmed V and J ends, which lost 2 bases and 1 base, there was a span of 9 bases. Germline V gene data show CDR1 as SGHDT and CDR2 as YYEEEE. TCRdb's table, derived via immunoSEQ multiplex PCR, lists solely in-frame clones and lacks some. The repertoire holds more than 65,000 clones, with over 70% as singletons. Material: unstimulated CD4+ T cells sorted from spleen or lymph node cells, obtained before transplant. V and J are TRBV5-6 and TRBJ1-1; perhaps TRBD1 as D (6 bases). This sequence was found in a human donor who was the organ donor for an intestinal transplant. CDR3 protein: CASSFGQKNTEAFF. The CDR3 bases are TGTGCCAGCAGCTTTGGACAGAAGAACACTGAAGCTTTCTTT.